These 32 T cell receptor beta chains were all obtained from the same sample, sequenced in a study of T cell responses to AZD1222 COVID-19 vaccine. Sequenced by immunoSEQ multiplex PCR; TCRdb stores in-frame clones only, minus some. The repertoire has about 140,000 clones, about 92% of them found once; the top ten carry around 0.9%. The source material was peripheral blood, sampled on day 0 of MenACWY control vaccination. The receptors originated from an adult in good health.

The chain carries TRBV4-1 and TRBJ2-7; D gene unclear. V was cut by 0 bases and J by 0 bases, with 15 bases left in between. The V gene's germline CDR1 is MGHRA and CDR2 YSYEKL. CDR3 length: 17 residues. CDR3 DNA sequence: TGCGCCAGCAGCCAAGATAACGATCGGGCGAACTCCTACGAGCAGTACTTC. Amino acids: CASSQDNDRANSYEQYF.

The CDR3 DNA is TGTGCCAGCAGTTTGCGACAGCTCTATGGCTACACCTTC. It is translated as CASSLRQLYGYTF. V gene TRBV27 combines with J gene TRBJ1-2; a weak D match, TRBD1 (5 bases). The CDR3 totals 13 residues. CDR1 is MNHEY, CDR2 SMNVEV, per germline (reference sequence). V dropped 3 bases and J dropped 4 bases, with 9 bases sitting between them.

The rearrangement joins TRBV6-5 to TRBJ1-5; D unclear. Deletions cut 4 bases from V and 7 bases from J, with 20 bases between. Germline values: CDR1 MNHEY, CDR2 SVGAGI. This CDR3 comprises 16 residues. CDR3 region: CASSSLGLGIGQPQHF. As DNA, the CDR3 is TGTGCCAGCAGTTCTTTGGGTCTGGGGATCGGACAGCCCCAGCATTTT.

The chain combines TRBV6-4 with TRBJ2-1; D is perhaps TRBD1 or TRBD2 (5 bases each). Trimming took 1 base from V and 0 from J, leaving 19 bases between them. The germline V gene has CDR1 MRHNA and CDR2 SNTAGT. The CDR3 is made up of 19 amino acids. CDR3 amino acids: CASSDYRDPLNLSYNEQFF. DNA for the CDR3: TGTGCCAGCAGTGACTACCGGGACCCCTTGAACCTCTCCTACAATGAGCAGTTCTTC.

J is TRBJ2-7 and V is TRBV19, with TRBD1 matching 8 bases. The CDR3 extends over 15 amino acids. Trimming at V came to 5 bases and at J to 0 bases, leaving 6 bases not matched to a gene. CDR1 and CDR2 from the germline V gene are LNHDA and SQIVND (reference sequence). In DNA form, the CDR3 reads TGTGCCAGTAGTGAGCGGACAGGGATCTCCTACGAGCAGTACTTC. Amino acid sequence: CASSERTGISYEQYF.

J is TRBJ1-1 and V is TRBV5-4; no reliable D call. Deletions cut 0 bases from V and 0 bases from J, with 12 bases between. CDR3 length: 16 residues. The germline V gene encodes CDR1 SGHNT and CDR2 YYREEE (reference sequence). CDR3 sequence: CASSLGLGHMNTEAFF. CDR3 bases: TGTGCCAGCAGCTTGGGTTTAGGGCACATGAACACTGAAGCTTTCTTT.

The chain carries TRBV5-1 and TRBJ2-7; 7 bases agree with TRBD1. There are 16 residues in the CDR3. The V segment lost 0 bases and the J segment 6 bases; nucleotides outside the gene matches: 12. The germline CDR1 and CDR2 sequences are SGHRS and YFSETQ. The CDR3 spells CASSLGRQGPGGEQYF. The DNA of the CDR3 is TGCGCCAGCAGCTTGGGAAGACAGGGCCCTGGGGGCGAGCAGTACTTC.

The V and J genes are TRBV30 and TRBJ1-2, with D hard to call. Germline V gene lookup returns CDR1 GTSNPN and CDR2 SVGIG (reference sequence). V gave up 0 bases and J gave up 8 bases, with 13 bases separating them. The CDR3 has 13 amino acids. CDR3 DNA: TGTGCCTGGAGTGTACGGTTGGAGAGGGGCTACACCTTC. This encodes CAWSVRLERGYTF.

CDR3 in DNA: TGTGCCAGCTCACACGCCCAGGGGGCCCACTATGGCTACACCTTC. Protein product: CASSHAQGAHYGYTF. The chain has TRBV18 and TRBJ1-2, with 8 bases identical to TRBD1. The CDR3 loop spans 15 amino acids. The trim removed 4 bases at V and 3 bases at J, leaving 7 bases unmatched. Germline V gene lookup returns CDR1 KGHSH and CDR2 LQKENI.

This chain connects TRBV7-8 to TRBJ2-7; 7 bases map to TRBD1. CDR1 is SGHVS and CDR2 is FQNEAQ in the germline V gene. Trimming removed 6 bases from V and 7 bases from J; junction bases left unmatched: 9. The CDR3 spans 13 residues. The CDR3 coding sequence is TGTGCCAGCAGGACCCAGACAGGGCGAGAGCAGTACTTC. Translation: CASRTQTGREQYF. The variable domain in full, completed from reference TRBV7-8 and TRBJ2-7, reads GAGVSQSPRYKVAKRGQDVALRCDPISGHVSLFWYQQALGQGPEFLTYFQNEAQLDKSGLPSDRFFAERPEGSVSTLKIQRTQQEDSAVYLCASRTQTGREQYFGPGTRLTVT.

This clone was observed once. The genes are TRBV6-5 and TRBJ2-1, with 8 bases lining up with TRBD2. CDR3 length: 15 residues. Germline-derived CDR1 and CDR2 are MNHEY and SVGAGI. V was pared by 6 bases and J by 4 bases, with 8 bases of the junction left unmatched. The CDR3 nucleotides read TGTGCCAGCAGGAGTACTAGCGGTCTTTACAATGAGCAGTTCTTC. It codes for CASRSTSGLYNEQFF.

The chain uses TRBV3-1 (or the pseudogene TRBV3-2) and TRBJ1-1; TRBD1 is a possible D gene (5 bases). CDR3 length equals 13 residues. V was pared by 6 bases and J by 6 bases, with 14 bases between. Germline CDR1 reads LGHDT; CDR2 reads YNNKEL (reference sequence). The chain's CDR3 is CASSPQGIAEAFF. DNA for the CDR3: TGTGCCAGCAGTCCGCAGGGAATCGCTGAAGCTTTCTTT.

The genes are TRBV10-3 and TRBJ2-3, with D unclear. CDR3 length: 16 residues. The germline V gene encodes CDR1 ENHRY and CDR2 SYGVKD. V dropped 0 bases and J dropped 0 bases, with 10 bases sitting between them. The CDR3 DNA reads TGTGCCATCAGTGAGTCGAAGGTACTCAGCACAGATACGCAGTATTTT. Translation gives CAISESKVLSTDTQYF.

The genes are TRBV7-2 and TRBJ1-2, with D maybe TRBD1 (6 bases). The V and J ends lost 3 bases and 4 bases respectively, with 12 bases between them. The CDR3 loop spans 14 amino acids. Germline CDR1 and CDR2: SGHTA and FQGNSA. This CDR3 reads CASSFGQRFYGYTF. CDR3 DNA: TGTGCCAGCAGCTTTGGACAGAGATTCTATGGCTACACCTTC.

The V gene is TRBV5-1, the J gene TRBJ2-2, with 9 positions matching TRBD1. CDR1 is SGHRS and CDR2 is YFSETQ in the germline V gene. The CDR3 totals 17 residues. V lost 0 bases and J lost 6; bases outside the gene matches: 9. Written as DNA, the CDR3 is TGCGCCAGCAGCTTGGCCTTCGTAGGGACAGGGTCCGGGGAGCTGTTTTTT. Protein sequence: CASSLAFVGTGSGELFF.

The chain links TRBV6-7 to TRBJ1-1, with 7 bases fitting TRBD1. TRBV6-7 is filed as an ORF, its function uncertain. The ends lost 5 bases at V and 3 bases at J; junction bases unmatched: 6. CDR3 length equals 14 residues. The CDR3 loop is CASSPIDRDTEAFF. The DNA of the CDR3 is TGTGCCAGCAGTCCCATTGACAGGGACACTGAAGCTTTCTTT.

The chain carries TRBV11-2 and TRBJ1-2, with 7 bases fitting TRBD1. Germline CDR1 and CDR2: SGHAT and FQNNGV. CDR3 size: 14 residues. With V trimmed by 1 base and J by 6 bases, 5 bases remained unmatched. The CDR3 protein is CASSLAGGADGYTF. The DNA of the CDR3 is TGTGCCAGCAGCTTAGCAGGGGGGGCGGATGGCTACACCTTC.

V is TRBV27 and J is TRBJ2-2, with no clear D. V was pared by 5 bases and J by 6 bases, with 10 bases between. CDR3 length: 13 residues. The germline CDR1 and CDR2 sequences are MNHEY and SMNVEV (reference sequence). As DNA, the CDR3 is TGTGCCAGCAGTCCCATAGGGTCCGGGGAGCTGTTTTTT. It yields the protein CASSPIGSGELFF.

V gene TRBV20-1 combines with J gene TRBJ2-7; D is undetermined. The CDR3 contains 11 residues. V shed 1 base and J shed 4 bases, with 5 bases lying between them. Per germline, CDR1 DFQATT and CDR2 SNEGSKA (reference sequence). The CDR3 sequence is CSARVLYEQYF. The CDR3 DNA follows: TGCAGTGCTAGAGTACTTTACGAGCAGTACTTC.

J is TRBJ1-5 and V is TRBV19; 9 bases agree with TRBD1. V dropped 3 bases and J dropped 1; count of bases not matched to a gene: 7. CDR1 is LNHDA, CDR2 SQIVND, per germline (reference sequence). The CDR3 has 17 amino acids. CDR3 sequence (DNA): TGTGCCAGTAGTATCCCTAGGACAGGGGTCAGCAATCAGCCCCAGCATTTT. Its protein product is CASSIPRTGVSNQPQHF.

This clone has a single count. The genes are TRBV30 and TRBJ1-2; tentatively, D is TRBD1 (6 bases). The length of the CDR3 is 12 residues. The ends were cut back, 2 bases at V and 8 bases at J, with 12 bases in the middle. The V gene's germline CDR1 is GTSNPN and CDR2 SVGIG (reference sequence). CDR3 sequence: CAWSRDTTGYTF. The DNA for the CDR3 is TGTGCCTGGAGTAGGGACACCACAGGCTACACCTTC.

V usage is TRBV7-9 and J usage is TRBJ2-3; D possibly corresponds to TRBD2 (6 bases). The germline CDR1 and CDR2 sequences are SEHNR and FQNEAQ (reference sequence). V dropped 5 bases and J dropped 13 bases, with 19 bases sitting between them. This CDR3 is 13 amino acids long. CDR3 amino acids: CASSPNVRLVEYF. CDR3 DNA sequence: TGTGCCAGCAGCCCAAACGTGCGACTAGTTGAGTATTTT.

This chain joins TRBV29-1 and TRBJ2-1; no definite D call. V lost 3 bases, J lost 9 bases, and 12 bases lay in between. CDR1 SQVTM and CDR2 ANQGSEA come from the germline V gene. This CDR3 region has 12 residues. CDR3 sequence (DNA): TGCAGCGTTGATAAAGGGATCGGTGAGCAGTTCTTC. It is translated as CSVDKGIGEQFF.

This chain connects TRBV5-1 to TRBJ1-2; D uncertain. Germline V gene sequence: CDR1 SGHRS, CDR2 YFSETQ. With 4 bases removed from V and 6 bases from J, the gap between germline ends came to 19 bases. The CDR3 extends over 15 amino acids. CDR3 in DNA: TGCGCCAGCAGCCCGGACGTGGGAGTAGATCATGGCTACACCTTC. Residues: CASSPDVGVDHGYTF.

The V gene is TRBV5-1, the J gene TRBJ2-7, with D perhaps assigned TRBD1 or TRBD2 (5 bases each). The CDR3 length is 15 residues. The V end lost 1 base, the J end lost 7 bases, and 18 bases lay between the germline ends. CDR1 and CDR2 (germline): SGHRS, YFSETQ. The DNA for the CDR3 is TGCGCCAGCAGCTTGCAAGGGACCCGAGAAGAAGAGCAGTACTTC. Translated: CASSLQGTREEEQYF.

V usage is TRBV3-1 (or the pseudogene TRBV3-2) and J usage is TRBJ1-1, with D perhaps matching TRBD1 (5 bases). Trimming removed 5 bases at V and 8 bases at J, with 12 bases between. There are 12 residues in the CDR3. The germline gives CDR1 LGHDT, CDR2 YNNKEL (reference sequence). CDR3 DNA: TGTGCCAGCAGCTCGTCAGGGACCGAAGCTTTCTTT. Residues: CASSSSGTEAFF.

The chain recombines TRBV18 with TRBJ1-5; the D gene is possibly TRBD1 (6 bases). This CDR3 has 17 residues. Germline-derived CDR1 and CDR2 are KGHSH and LQKENI. V lost 5 bases and J lost 0, with 17 bases in between. CDR3 DNA sequence: TGTGCCAGCTCATCCGACCGTGGGGGCCATAGCAATCAGCCCCAGCATTTT. Its translation is CASSSDRGGHSNQPQHF. The full variable domain, completed using reference TRBV18 and TRBJ1-5, is NAGVMQNPRHLVRRRGQEARLRCSPMKGHSHVYWYRQLPEEGLKFMVYLQKENIIDESGMPKERFSAEFPKEGPSILRIQQVVRGDSAAYFCASSSDRGGHSNQPQHFGDGTRLSIL.

V usage is TRBV7-8 and J usage is TRBJ1-5; the D gene is possibly TRBD1 (5 bases). The CDR3 consists of 15 residues. In germline, CDR1 is SGHVS, CDR2 FQNEAQ. Trimming stripped 5 bases from V and 4 bases from J, with 15 bases between. Here the CDR3 reads CASSLRGATNQPQHF. The CDR3 coding sequence is TGTGCCAGCAGCCTCCGTGGGGCCACGAATCAGCCCCAGCATTTT.

The CDR3 DNA is TGTGCCAGCAGGTCGGACAGGCCCTATGGCTACACCTTC. Translation: CASRSDRPYGYTF. This sequence joins TRBV2 and TRBJ1-2; 7 nucleotides align to TRBD1. The CDR3 contains 13 residues. CDR1 is SNHLY and CDR2 is FYNNEI in the germline V gene. With V trimmed by 6 bases and J by 4 bases, 5 bases remained unmatched.

The CDR3 is CASSSRDLEGTEAFF. CDR3 nucleotide sequence: TGTGCCAGCAGCTCCCGGGACCTCGAGGGGACTGAAGCTTTCTTT. The chain couples TRBV9 to TRBJ1-1; D might be TRBD1 (5 bases). V gave up 4 bases and J gave up 5 bases, with 18 bases separating them. The germline gives CDR1 SGDLS, CDR2 YYNGEE. The CDR3 is 15 amino acids. Supplemented by reference TRBV9 and TRBJ1-1, the full variable domain reads DSGVTQTPKHLITATGQRVTLRCSPRSGDLSVYWYQQSLDQGLQFLIQYYNGEERAKGNILERFSAQQFPDLHSELNLSSLELGDSALYFCASSSRDLEGTEAFFGQGTRLTVV.

The J gene is TRBJ1-6, the V gene TRBV2; 7 positions agree with TRBD1. The CDR3 contains 15 residues. V dropped 11 bases and J dropped 0; count of bases not matched to a gene: 7. Germline CDR1 SNHLY, CDR2 FYNNEI. CDR3 sequence (DNA): TGTGCCTCAGAACAGGGGAGCTCCTATAATTCACCCCTCCACTTT. Protein product: CASEQGSSYNSPLHF.

The chain links TRBV4-1 to TRBJ2-1, with TRBD2 identical over 9 bases. Germline V gene lookup returns CDR1 MGHRA and CDR2 YSYEKL. The CDR3 spans 17 residues. V lost 1 base, J lost 4 bases, and 8 bases stayed unmatched. The CDR3 spells CASSQVAGAGGYNEQFF. Here the CDR3 DNA reads TGCGCCAGCAGCCAAGTGGCCGGGGCGGGAGGGTACAATGAGCAGTTCTTC.